Detailed here is one TCR beta chain. CD8+ and CD4+ T cells from blood underwent TCR beta sequencing. This record belongs to a study of CD8 T cells in Susac syndrome. The V gene's germline CDR1 is DFQATT and CDR2 SNEGSKA (reference sequence). V shed 5 bases and J shed 0 bases, with 7 bases lying between them. There are 12 residues in the CDR3. Reverse transcription of roughly 0.5 to 1 ug RNA was performed with random hexamers. Amplification of TCR beta CDR3 across 54 Vbeta and 13 Jbeta was performed with immunoSEQ multiplex PCR. Each CDR3 protein is one row after TCRdb ran MiXCR on the immunoSEQ multiplex PCR reads. The sample contains some 200,000 distinct CDR3 sequences, about 95% of which appear only once.

This sequence was found in a human donor with multiple sclerosis. V usage is TRBV20-1 and J usage is TRBJ1-2, with a weak D call TRBD1 (5 bases). The material sequenced was CD4+ T cells from PBMCs. CDR3 protein: CSAAGSNYGYTF. The CDR3 nucleotides are TGCAGTGCTGCAGGGTCTAACTATGGCTACACCTTC.